The 24 T cell receptor beta chains in this list originate from one sample, sequenced in a study of post-analysis software for immune sequencing data. Study results and limitations: In patients, five TRBV segments were more frequent than in controls, with TRBV5-6, TRBV5-1 and TRBV20-1 among them.

The antigens for these receptors are not known. Unique molecular identifiers were present in the TCR beta cDNA libraries. TCRdb analysed the PCR reads with MiXCR anew, one entry per CDR3 protein. The data hold hundreds of thousands of distinct CDR3 sequences, with around 27% observed a single time. The specimen was blood. The source of these receptors is a girl aged 10 to 17 with multiple sclerosis.

V usage is TRBV7-8 and J usage is TRBJ2-7; D ambiguous. Germline assignment: CDR1 SGHVS and CDR2 FQNEAQ. The germline V and J ends were trimmed by 2 bases and 2 bases, with 13 bases remaining between them. CDR3 length equals 15 residues. CDR3 amino acids: CASSLSPPPPYEQYF. CDR3 nucleotide sequence: TGTGCCAGCAGCTTATCTCCCCCACCCCCCTACGAGCAGTACTTC.

There are many counts of this clonotype. The chain recombines TRBV28 with TRBJ2-4; TRBD1 matches 7 bases. Trimming removed 6 bases from V and 2 bases from J; junction bases left unmatched: 10. CDR1 and CDR2 (germline): MDHEN, SYDVKM. The CDR3 length is 16 residues. The CDR3 DNA follows: TGTGCCAGCAGCCCCCAAGGGGGCCGTACCAAAAACATTCAGTACTTC. Its translation is CASSPQGGRTKNIQYF.

The V and J genes are TRBV7-2 and TRBJ2-7; tentatively, D is TRBD2 (5 bases). V lost 0 bases to trimming and J lost 0 bases, with 12 bases between them. Per the germline V gene, CDR1 is SGHTA and CDR2 is FQGNSA. This CDR3 has 16 residues. The CDR3 here is CASSLAADVTSYEQYF. The DNA for the CDR3 is TGTGCCAGCAGCTTAGCAGCGGACGTTACCTCCTACGAGCAGTACTTC. The variable domain in full, with the rest retrieved from reference TRBV7-2 and TRBJ2-7, is GAGVSQSPSNKVTEKGKDVELRCDPISGHTALYWYRQSLGQGLEFLIYFQGNSAPDKSGLPSDRFSAERTGGSVSTLTIQRTQQEDSAVYLCASSLAADVTSYEQYFGPGTRLTVT.

This chain links TRBV20-1 with TRBJ1-1; perhaps TRBD1 as D (5 bases). Germline assignment: CDR1 DFQATT and CDR2 SNEGSKA (reference sequence). Trimming took 4 bases from V and 1 from J, leaving 16 bases between them. This CDR3 has 15 amino acids. The CDR3, as DNA: TGCAGTGCTAAGGGTTTTGGGGACCCGAACACTGAAGCTTTCTTT. Translating it yields CSAKGFGDPNTEAFF.

V usage is TRBV27 and J usage is TRBJ1-2; tentative D call: TRBD1 (6 bases). V was trimmed by 2 bases and J by 8 bases, leaving 12 bases between them. Looked up from germline, CDR1 is MNHEY and CDR2 is SMNVEV (reference sequence). This CDR3 has 13 residues. The CDR3 nucleotides are TGTGCCAGCAGTTTAGACAGGTTAGCCGGCTACACCTTC. Its protein product is CASSLDRLAGYTF.

The table lists this clonotype with a count of one. CDR3 region: CASSNAYRRAMNTEAFF. CDR3 bases: TGTGCCAGCAGCAACGCCTACAGGAGAGCCATGAACACTGAAGCTTTCTTT. This chain uses TRBV7-9 with TRBJ1-1, with D tentatively TRBD1 (5 bases). V lost 5 bases and J lost 0, with 19 bases in between. This CDR3 region has 17 residues. Germline lookup yields CDR1 SEHNR and CDR2 FQNEAQ (reference sequence).

This clonotype has a handful of counts. V and J are TRBV7-2 and TRBJ1-2; perhaps TRBD1 as D (6 bases). Trimming shortened V by 5 bases and J by 8 bases, and 15 bases separated the two germline ends. Germline values: CDR1 SGHTA, CDR2 FQGNSA. The CDR3 contains 13 residues. This CDR3 reads CASSGYRVLGYTF. For the CDR3, the DNA is TGTGCCAGCAGCGGTTACAGGGTTTTAGGCTACACCTTC.

The chain uses TRBV7-9 and TRBJ2-7; a weak D match, TRBD1 (5 bases). Germline V gives CDR1 SEHNR, CDR2 FQNEAQ (reference sequence). This CDR3 spans 13 amino acids. The ends were cut back, 0 bases at V and 10 bases at J, with 13 bases in the middle. The CDR3 DNA follows: TGTGCCAGCAGCTTAGCGGCGGCACAGGAACAGTACTTC. This gives the protein CASSLAAAQEQYF.

In its sample, this clonotype was seen many times. The chain joins TRBV5-1 to TRBJ2-7; D is unclear. This CDR3 is built from 12 residues. The V gene's germline CDR1 is SGHRS and CDR2 YFSETQ. The V end was cut by 1 base, the J end by 5 bases, with 7 bases between. CDR3 sequence reads: CASSLTLDEQYF. In DNA, the CDR3 is TGCGCCAGCAGCTTGACACTGGACGAGCAGTACTTC.

This clonotype was counted a few times. The J gene is TRBJ2-3, the V gene TRBV4-1, with unresolved D. The CDR3 consists of 15 residues. The ends were cut back, 0 bases at V and 0 bases at J, with 7 bases in the middle. Germline V lookup: CDR1 MGHRA, CDR2 YSYEKL. This CDR3 reads CASSQEPGSTDTQYF. The CDR3 coding sequence is TGCGCCAGCAGCCAAGAACCAGGAAGCACAGATACGCAGTATTTT.

CDR3 sequence (DNA): TGTGCCAGCAGCCTAGACGCGACCAAGGGCACTGAAGCTTTCTTT. Translated, it gives CASSLDATKGTEAFF. V and J are TRBV7-2 and TRBJ1-1; no reliable D call. Trimming cost V 5 bases and J 4 bases, with 17 bases left between them. CDR3 length: 15 residues. The germline CDR1 and CDR2 sequences are SGHTA and FQGNSA.

In this sample, this clonotype turned up a few times. The rearrangement uses TRBV7-2 and TRBJ2-6; the match to TRBD1 covers 7 bases. The V and J ends lost 7 bases and 2 bases, in that order; junction bases with no gene match: 5. CDR1 SGHTA and CDR2 FQGNSA come from the germline V gene. The CDR3 loop spans 15 amino acids. The CDR3 DNA is TGTGCCAGCACCTATCAGGGGGCTGGGGCCAACGTCCTGACTTTC. Its protein is CASTYQGAGANVLTF.

The chain carries TRBV7-8 and TRBJ1-2; D not certain. CDR1 and CDR2 (germline): SGHVS, FQNEAQ. The CDR3 runs to 14 residues. The V and J ends lost 1 base and 5 bases respectively, with 11 bases between them. Written as DNA, the CDR3 is TGTGCCAGCAGCTTAGGGAACTCCGGGTATGGCTACACCTTC. Its translation is CASSLGNSGYGYTF.

This clonotype was seen more than once but under ten times. The chain carries TRBV7-9 and TRBJ1-2; 8 bases agree with TRBD1. Unmatched junction bases numbered 7, after V lost 6 bases and J lost 7 bases. Per germline, CDR1 SEHNR and CDR2 FQNEAQ (reference sequence). CDR3 length: 13 residues. CDR3 DNA sequence: TGTGCCAGCAGGATGGACAGGGCGCGTGGCTACACCTTC. Protein sequence: CASRMDRARGYTF. Complete variable domain (other parts from reference TRBV7-9 and TRBJ1-2): DTGVSQNPRHKITKRGQNVTFRCDPISEHNRLYWYRQTLGQGPEFLTYFQNEAQLEKSRLLSDRFSAERPKGSFSTLEIQRTEQGDSAMYLCASRMDRARGYTFGSGTRLTVV.

This clonotype is a singleton in its sample. The junction departs from germline at one end; a sequencing error may be responsible. The chain has TRBV6-1 and TRBJ1-2, with unresolved D. CDR3 length equals 10 residues. Germline V lookup: CDR1 MNHNS, CDR2 SASEGT. CDR3 amino acids: CTSSEARDTF. CDR3 in DNA: TGTACCAGCAGTGAAGCGCGGGACACCTTC.

This clonotype was observed a handful of times. The chain employs TRBV29-1 and TRBJ1-4, with D tentatively TRBD1 (6 bases). The CDR3 covers 13 residues. Trimming removed 7 bases at V and 5 bases at J, with 14 bases between. Per germline, CDR1 SQVTM and CDR2 ANQGSEA. CDR3: CSGTTGTNEKLFF. CDR3 nucleotides: TGCAGCGGTACAACAGGGACGAATGAAAAACTGTTTTTT.

With regard to this clonotype: A clone one base away is much larger, so this may be a read error. This rearrangement joins TRBV6-5 to TRBJ1-2; D is undetermined. This CDR3 comprises 13 residues. CDR1 is MNHEY, CDR2 SVGAGI, per germline. V lost 7 bases to trimming and J lost 5 bases, with 14 bases between them. The CDR3 sequence is CASTEPGRYGYTF. The CDR3 DNA sequence: TGTGCCAGCACTGAGCCGGGTCGATATGGCTACACCTTC.

The V and J genes are TRBV29-1 and TRBJ2-7; D is perhaps TRBD1 or TRBD2 (5 bases each). The CDR3 runs 14 residues. Germline V CDR1 and CDR2: SQVTM, ANQGSEA. The ends were cut back, 6 bases at V and 1 base at J, with 16 bases in the middle. CDR3 nucleotides: TGCAGCGTCGTGGGGGTGACGGTTTCCTACGAGCAGTACTTC. It specifies CSVVGVTVSYEQYF.

The chain joins TRBV7-9 to TRBJ1-2; TRBD1 is a possible D gene (6 bases). The germline V and J ends were trimmed by 3 bases and 5 bases, with 22 bases remaining between them. Germline V gene sequence: CDR1 SEHNR, CDR2 FQNEAQ (reference sequence). The CDR3 is 17 amino acids. The CDR3 here is CASSFGSRDTFTYGYTF. The CDR3 DNA follows: TGTGCCAGCAGCTTTGGCTCCCGGGACACCTTTACTTATGGCTACACCTTC.

Ten or more counts support this clonotype. The gene calls are TRBV20-1 and TRBJ2-5, with 10 bases matching TRBD2. Trimming at V came to 5 bases and at J to 2 bases, leaving 5 bases not matched to a gene. CDR1 and CDR2 from the germline V gene are DFQATT and SNEGSKA (reference sequence). The CDR3 extends over 14 amino acids. The CDR3 reads CSASGLAAQETQYF. Written as DNA, the CDR3 is TGCAGTGCTTCAGGACTAGCGGCTCAAGAGACCCAGTACTTC.

This clonotype was picked up a small number of times. This chain uses TRBV7-2 with TRBJ2-7, with no clear D. This CDR3 comprises 14 residues. Per the germline V gene, CDR1 is SGHTA and CDR2 is FQGNSA. Between the trimmed V and J ends, which lost 7 bases and 1 base, there was a span of 14 bases. The CDR3: CASKGRALSYEQYF. The CDR3 DNA sequence: TGTGCCAGCAAGGGCCGGGCCCTATCCTACGAGCAGTACTTC.

The V call is TRBV5-5, the J call TRBJ2-1; 12 bases agree with TRBD2. The CDR3 covers 15 residues. Germline V lookup: CDR1 SGHKS, CDR2 YYEKEE (reference sequence). V trimming: 1 base; J trimming: 8 bases; junction bases outside the gene matches: 4. For the CDR3, the DNA is TGTGCCAGCAGCTTGAGTACTAGCGGGGGGTATGAGCAGTTCTTC. Translation: CASSLSTSGGYEQFF.

This clonotype was seen a handful of times. This chain joins TRBV6-5 and TRBJ2-5; the match to TRBD1 covers 7 bases. The CDR3 contains 14 residues. Germline trimming cut 6 bases from V and 1 base from J; bases unmatched to any gene: 5. The germline V gene encodes CDR1 MNHEY and CDR2 SVGAGI. The CDR3 loop reads CASRHDRVQETQYF. In nucleotides, the CDR3 is TGTGCCAGCAGACACGACAGGGTCCAAGAGACCCAGTACTTC.

This rearrangement joins TRBV5-1 to TRBJ2-1, with D unresolved. The CDR3 loop spans 13 amino acids. CDR1 and CDR2 from the germline V gene are SGHRS and YFSETQ. Trimming took off 4 bases at V and 4 bases at J, with 9 bases between the two ends. The CDR3 DNA follows: TGCGCCAGCAGCCTAAACCAATACAATGAGCAGTTCTTC. It codes for CASSLNQYNEQFF.